Following are 7 T cell receptor beta chains from one sample sequenced in a study of human T cells and chemical hapten exposure. TCRdb reprocessed the RACE reads with MiXCR, giving one entry per CDR3 protein. This table holds about 110,000 distinct CDR3 sequences, roughly an eighth found once. As to time point: pre-sensitization, week 0. Treatment of the sample: therapeutic diphenylcyclopropenone sensitization with weekly scalp DPC. The input for sequencing was whole blood, taken in connection with sensitization to the hapten diphenylcyclopropenone (DPC). The receptors were gathered from a woman aged 45-65 years with alopecia areata. Some clones in this sample may be carry-over from other donors' samples.

This clonotype was seen only a few times. The chain couples TRBV28 to TRBJ1-5; a possible D gene is TRBD1 (5 bases). V was shortened by 8 bases and J by 9 bases, with 14 bases between the two germline ends. Germline V CDR1 and CDR2: MDHEN, SYDVKM. CDR3 size: 12 residues. For the CDR3, the DNA is TGTGCCAGCGGAGGGGCGCCTAGGCCCCAGCATTTT. The encoded protein is CASGGAPRPQHF.

V and J are TRBV3-1 and TRBJ2-1; TRBD2 matches 9 bases. Germline CDR1 is LGHDT and CDR2 is YNNKEL (reference sequence). The CDR3 totals 16 residues. The V and J ends lost 5 bases and 4 bases, in that order; junction bases with no gene match: 9. DNA for the CDR3: TGTGCCAGCAGCTCCTTTGGGAGCGGGAGGTACAATGAGCAGTTCTTC. This sequence encodes CASSSFGSGRYNEQFF.

This clonotype was observed at least ten times. The chain uses TRBV7-8 and TRBJ2-4, with TRBD2 as a possible D gene (7 bases). From germline, CDR1 is SGHVS and CDR2 FQNEAQ. The CDR3 has 18 residues. Trimming shortened V by 0 bases and J by 1 base, and 16 bases separated the two germline ends. CDR3 in amino acids: CASSLARGGGMAKNIQYF. Written as DNA, the CDR3 is TGTGCCAGCAGCTTAGCGCGGGGCGGGGGCATGGCCAAAAACATTCAGTACTTC.

The rearrangement joins TRBV7-2 to TRBJ2-7; D is uncertain. Deletions cut 0 bases from V and 11 bases from J, with 14 bases between. CDR1 SGHTA and CDR2 FQGNSA come from the germline V gene. This CDR3 region has 13 residues. The CDR3 DNA follows: TGTGCCAGCAGCTTAGCGGGTCCTACGAGCAAGTACTTC. It codes for CASSLAGPTSKYF.

This clonotype appeared a few times. The rearrangement links TRBV7-9 to TRBJ2-1; 12 bases map to TRBD2. Trimming took 2 bases from V and 7 from J; bases not matched to a gene: 9. Germline CDR1 SEHNR, CDR2 FQNEAQ (reference sequence). This CDR3 region has 17 residues. CDR3 in amino acids: CASSLKLRTSGKNEQFF. DNA for the CDR3: TGTGCCAGCAGCTTAAAACTCCGGACTAGCGGGAAAAATGAGCAGTTCTTC.

The chain carries TRBV7-6 and TRBJ2-2, with 10 bases matching TRBD2. The V segment lost 5 bases and the J segment 7 bases; nucleotides outside the gene matches: 7. Germline lookup yields CDR1 SGHVS and CDR2 FNYEAQ. CDR3 size: 15 residues. Here the CDR3 DNA reads TGTGCCAGCAGCGGAGCGGGAGGGCCCGGCGGGGAGCTGTTTTTT. Protein sequence: CASSGAGGPGGELFF.

The J gene is TRBJ1-1, the V gene TRBV6-5; TRBD1 is a possible D gene (5 bases). The CDR3 has 16 amino acids. The V and J ends lost 3 bases and 3 bases respectively, with 17 bases between them. The germline CDR1 and CDR2 sequences are MNHEY and SVGAGI. CDR3 nucleotides: TGTGCCAGCAGTTATGGAGGTGGGGGTTTTGACACTGAAGCTTTCTTT. This sequence encodes CASSYGGGGFDTEAFF.